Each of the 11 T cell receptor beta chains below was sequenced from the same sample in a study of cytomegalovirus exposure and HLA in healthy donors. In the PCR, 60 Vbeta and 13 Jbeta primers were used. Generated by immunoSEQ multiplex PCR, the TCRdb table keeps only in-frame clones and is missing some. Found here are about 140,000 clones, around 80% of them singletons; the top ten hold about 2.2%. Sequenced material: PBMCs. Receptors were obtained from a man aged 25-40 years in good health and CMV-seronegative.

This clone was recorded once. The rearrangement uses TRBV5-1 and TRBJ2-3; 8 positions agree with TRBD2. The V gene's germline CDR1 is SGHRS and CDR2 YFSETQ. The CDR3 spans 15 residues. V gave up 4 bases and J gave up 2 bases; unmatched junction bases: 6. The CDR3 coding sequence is TGCGCCAGCAGCGATCAAGCGGGGGACACAGATACGCAGTATTTT. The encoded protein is CASSDQAGDTDTQYF.

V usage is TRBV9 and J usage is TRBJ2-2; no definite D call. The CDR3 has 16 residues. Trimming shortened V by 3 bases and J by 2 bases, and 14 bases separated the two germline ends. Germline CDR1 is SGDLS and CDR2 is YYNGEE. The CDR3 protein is CASSASEPSNTGELFF. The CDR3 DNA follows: TGTGCCAGCAGCGCTTCCGAACCTAGTAACACCGGGGAGCTGTTTTTT.

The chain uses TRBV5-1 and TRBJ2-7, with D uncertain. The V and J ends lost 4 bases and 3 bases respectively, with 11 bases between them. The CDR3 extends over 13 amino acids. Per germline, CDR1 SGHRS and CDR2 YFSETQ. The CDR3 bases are TGCGCCAGCAGCCTACTACAAAACTACGAGCAGTACTTC. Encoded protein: CASSLLQNYEQYF.

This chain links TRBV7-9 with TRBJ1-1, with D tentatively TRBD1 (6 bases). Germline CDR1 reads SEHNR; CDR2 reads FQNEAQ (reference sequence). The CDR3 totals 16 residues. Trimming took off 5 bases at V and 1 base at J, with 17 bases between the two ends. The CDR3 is CASSLGGAGENTEAFF. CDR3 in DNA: TGTGCCAGCAGCCTGGGGGGGGCAGGAGAGAACACTGAAGCTTTCTTT.

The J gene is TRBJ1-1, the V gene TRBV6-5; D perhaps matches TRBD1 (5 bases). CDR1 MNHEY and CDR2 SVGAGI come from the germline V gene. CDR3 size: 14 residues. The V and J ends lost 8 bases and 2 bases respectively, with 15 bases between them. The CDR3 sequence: CASRGWGLNTEAFF. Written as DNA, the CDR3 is TGTGCCAGCCGTGGTTGGGGCCTAAACACTGAAGCTTTCTTT.

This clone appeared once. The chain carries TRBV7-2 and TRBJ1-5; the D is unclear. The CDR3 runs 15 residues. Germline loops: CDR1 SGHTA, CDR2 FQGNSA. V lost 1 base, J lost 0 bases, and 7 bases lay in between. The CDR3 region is CASSLGAVSNQPQHF. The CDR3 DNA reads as TGTGCCAGCAGCTTAGGTGCGGTTAGCAATCAGCCCCAGCATTTT.

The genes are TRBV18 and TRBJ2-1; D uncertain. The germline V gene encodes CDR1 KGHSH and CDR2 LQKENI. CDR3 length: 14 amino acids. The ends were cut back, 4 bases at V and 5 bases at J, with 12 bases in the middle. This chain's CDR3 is CASSRTALDNEQFF. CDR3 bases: TGTGCCAGCTCACGAACCGCTTTAGACAATGAGCAGTTCTTC.

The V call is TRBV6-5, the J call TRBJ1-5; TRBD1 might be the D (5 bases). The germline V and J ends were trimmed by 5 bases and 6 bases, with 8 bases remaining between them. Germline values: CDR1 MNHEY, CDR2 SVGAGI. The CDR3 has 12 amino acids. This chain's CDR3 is CASSLGGQPQHF. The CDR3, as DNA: TGTGCCAGCAGTCTGGGGGGTCAGCCCCAGCATTTT.

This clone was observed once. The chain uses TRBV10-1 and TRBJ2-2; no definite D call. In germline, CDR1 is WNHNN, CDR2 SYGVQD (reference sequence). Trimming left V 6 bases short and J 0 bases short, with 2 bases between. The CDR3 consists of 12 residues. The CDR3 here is CASSANTGELFF. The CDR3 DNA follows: TGCGCCAGCAGCGCGAACACCGGGGAGCTGTTTTTT.

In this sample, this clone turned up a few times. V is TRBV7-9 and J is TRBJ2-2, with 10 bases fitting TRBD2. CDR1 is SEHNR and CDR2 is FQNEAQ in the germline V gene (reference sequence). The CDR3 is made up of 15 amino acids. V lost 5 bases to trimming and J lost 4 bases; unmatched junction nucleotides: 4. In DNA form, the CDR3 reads TGTGCCAGCAGCCCGAGCGGGAGGGGCACCGGGGAGCTGTTTTTT. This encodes CASSPSGRGTGELFF.

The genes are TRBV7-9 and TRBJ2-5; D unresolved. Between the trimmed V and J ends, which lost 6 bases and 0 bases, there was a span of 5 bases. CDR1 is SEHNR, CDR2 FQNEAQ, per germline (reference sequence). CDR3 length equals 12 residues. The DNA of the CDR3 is TGTGCCAGCAGTCCGGACCAAGAGACCCAGTACTTC. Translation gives CASSPDQETQYF.